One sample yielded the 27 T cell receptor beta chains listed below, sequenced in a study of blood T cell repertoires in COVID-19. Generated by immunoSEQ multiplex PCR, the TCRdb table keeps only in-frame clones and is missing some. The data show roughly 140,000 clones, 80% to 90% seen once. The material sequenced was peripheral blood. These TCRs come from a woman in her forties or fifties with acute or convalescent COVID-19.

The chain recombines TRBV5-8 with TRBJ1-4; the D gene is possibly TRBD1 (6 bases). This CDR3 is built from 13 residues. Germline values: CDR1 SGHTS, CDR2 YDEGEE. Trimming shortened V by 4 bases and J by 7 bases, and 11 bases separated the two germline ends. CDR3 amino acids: CASSKRGAEKLFF. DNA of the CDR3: TGTGCCAGCAGCAAACGGGGGGCTGAAAAACTGTTTTTT.

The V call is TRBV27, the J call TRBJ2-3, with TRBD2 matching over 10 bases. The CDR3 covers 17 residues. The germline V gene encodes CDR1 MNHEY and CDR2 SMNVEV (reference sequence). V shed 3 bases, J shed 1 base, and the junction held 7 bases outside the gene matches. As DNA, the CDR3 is TGTGCCAGCAGTTTTAGCAGCGGGAGGGCCCGCACAGATACGCAGTATTTT. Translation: CASSFSSGRARTDTQYF.

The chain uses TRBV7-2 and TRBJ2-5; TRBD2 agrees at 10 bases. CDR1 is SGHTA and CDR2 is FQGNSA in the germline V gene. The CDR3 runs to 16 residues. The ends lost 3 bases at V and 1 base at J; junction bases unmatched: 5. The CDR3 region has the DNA TGTGCCAGCAGCTTCGCTAGCGGGGGTGGCCAAGAGACCCAGTACTTC. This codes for CASSFASGGGQETQYF.

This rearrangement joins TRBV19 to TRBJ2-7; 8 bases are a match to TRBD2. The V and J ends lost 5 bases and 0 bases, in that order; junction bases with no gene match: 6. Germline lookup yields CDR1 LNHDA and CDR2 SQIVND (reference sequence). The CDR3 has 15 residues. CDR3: CASSWDSGASYEQYF. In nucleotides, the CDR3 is TGTGCCAGTAGTTGGGATAGCGGGGCCTCCTACGAGCAGTACTTC.

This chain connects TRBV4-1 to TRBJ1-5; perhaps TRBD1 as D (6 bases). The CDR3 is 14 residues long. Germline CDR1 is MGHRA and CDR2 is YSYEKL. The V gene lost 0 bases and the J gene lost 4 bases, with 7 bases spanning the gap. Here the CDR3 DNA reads TGCGCCAGCAGCCAAGACAGGGGTAATCAGCCCCAGCATTTT. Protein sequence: CASSQDRGNQPQHF.

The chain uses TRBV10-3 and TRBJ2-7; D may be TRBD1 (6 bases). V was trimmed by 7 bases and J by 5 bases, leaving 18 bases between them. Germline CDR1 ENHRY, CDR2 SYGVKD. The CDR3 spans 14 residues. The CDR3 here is CAITRTEQGHEQYF. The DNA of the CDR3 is TGTGCCATCACCCGCACGGAACAGGGTCACGAGCAGTACTTC.

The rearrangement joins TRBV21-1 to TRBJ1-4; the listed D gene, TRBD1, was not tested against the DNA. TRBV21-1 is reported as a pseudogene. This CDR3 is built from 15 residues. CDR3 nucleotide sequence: TGTGCCAGCAGCAACTATCGGGACATTAATGAAAAACTGTTTTTT. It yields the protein CASSNYRDINEKLFF.

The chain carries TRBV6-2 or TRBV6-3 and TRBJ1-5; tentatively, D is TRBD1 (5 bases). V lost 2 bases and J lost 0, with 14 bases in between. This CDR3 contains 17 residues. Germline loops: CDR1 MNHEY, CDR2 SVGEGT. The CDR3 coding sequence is TGTGCCAGCAGTTACACGTCGACAGTCTATAGCAATCAGCCCCAGCATTTT. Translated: CASSYTSTVYSNQPQHF.

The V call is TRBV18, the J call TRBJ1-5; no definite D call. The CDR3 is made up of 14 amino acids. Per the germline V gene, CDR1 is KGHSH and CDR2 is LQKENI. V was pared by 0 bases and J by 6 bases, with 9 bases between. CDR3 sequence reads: CASSPPDSTQPQHF. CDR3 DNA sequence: TGTGCCAGCTCACCACCGGACTCAACTCAGCCCCAGCATTTT.

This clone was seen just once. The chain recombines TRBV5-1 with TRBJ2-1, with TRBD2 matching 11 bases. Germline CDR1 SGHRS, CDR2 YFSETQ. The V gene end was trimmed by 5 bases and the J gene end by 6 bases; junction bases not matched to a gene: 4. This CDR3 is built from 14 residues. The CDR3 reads CASRTSGTSNEQFF. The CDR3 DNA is TGCGCCAGCAGGACTAGCGGGACGTCCAATGAGCAGTTCTTC.

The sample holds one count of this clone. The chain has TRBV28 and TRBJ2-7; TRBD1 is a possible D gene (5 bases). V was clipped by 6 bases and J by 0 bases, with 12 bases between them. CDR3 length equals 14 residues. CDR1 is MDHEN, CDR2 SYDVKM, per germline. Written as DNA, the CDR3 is TGTGCCAGCAGGGGAACAGGATCCTCCTACGAGCAGTACTTC. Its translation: CASRGTGSSYEQYF. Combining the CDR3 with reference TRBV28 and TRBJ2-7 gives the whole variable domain DVKVTQSSRYLVKRTGEKVFLECVQDMDHENMFWYRQDPGLGLRLIYFSYDVKMKEKGDIPEGYSVSREKKERFSLILESASTNQTSMYLCASRGTGSSYEQYFGPGTRLTVT.

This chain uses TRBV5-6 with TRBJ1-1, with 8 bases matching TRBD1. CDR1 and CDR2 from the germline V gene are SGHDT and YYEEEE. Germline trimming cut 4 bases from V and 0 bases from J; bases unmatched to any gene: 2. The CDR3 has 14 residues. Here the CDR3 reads CASSRTGLNTEAFF. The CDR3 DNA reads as TGTGCCAGCAGCCGGACAGGGCTGAACACTGAAGCTTTCTTT.

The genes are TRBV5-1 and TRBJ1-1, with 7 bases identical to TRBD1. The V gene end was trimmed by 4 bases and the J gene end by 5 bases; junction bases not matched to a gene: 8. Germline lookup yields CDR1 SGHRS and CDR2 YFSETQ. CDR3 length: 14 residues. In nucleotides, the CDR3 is TGCGCCAGCAGCCGCCAGGGGGAAGGGACTGAAGCTTTCTTT. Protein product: CASSRQGEGTEAFF.

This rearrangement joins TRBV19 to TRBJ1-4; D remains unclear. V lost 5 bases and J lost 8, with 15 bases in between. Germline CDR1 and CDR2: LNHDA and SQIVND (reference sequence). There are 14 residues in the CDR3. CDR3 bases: TGTGCCAGTAGTTTCAGTGCCGCTTTAGAAAAACTGTTTTTT. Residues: CASSFSAALEKLFF.

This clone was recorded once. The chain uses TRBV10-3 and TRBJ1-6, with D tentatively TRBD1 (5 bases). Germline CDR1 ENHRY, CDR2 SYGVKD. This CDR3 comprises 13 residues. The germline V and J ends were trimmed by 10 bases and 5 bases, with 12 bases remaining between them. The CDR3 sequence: CASRTLNNSPLHF. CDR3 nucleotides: TGTGCCAGCCGGACACTCAATAATTCACCCCTCCACTTT.

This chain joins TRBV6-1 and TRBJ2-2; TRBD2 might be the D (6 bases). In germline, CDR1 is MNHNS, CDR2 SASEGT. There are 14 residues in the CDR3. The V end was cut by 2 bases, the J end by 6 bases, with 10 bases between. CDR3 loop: CASSELSGSGELFF. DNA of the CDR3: TGTGCCAGCAGTGAACTGAGCGGGTCCGGGGAGCTGTTTTTT.

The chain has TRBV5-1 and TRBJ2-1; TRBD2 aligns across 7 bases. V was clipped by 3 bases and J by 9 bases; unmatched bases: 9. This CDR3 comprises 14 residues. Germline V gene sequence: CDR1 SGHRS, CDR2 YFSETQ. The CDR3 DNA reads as TGCGCCAGCAGCTCGGGGGAGGGCTTTAGTGAGCAGTTCTTC. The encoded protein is CASSSGEGFSEQFF.

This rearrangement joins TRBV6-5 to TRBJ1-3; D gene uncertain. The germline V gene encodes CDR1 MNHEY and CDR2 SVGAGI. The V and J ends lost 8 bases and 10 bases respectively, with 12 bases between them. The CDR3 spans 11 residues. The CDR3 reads CASDAVRTIYF. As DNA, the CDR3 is TGTGCCAGCGATGCGGTAAGGACCATATATTTT.

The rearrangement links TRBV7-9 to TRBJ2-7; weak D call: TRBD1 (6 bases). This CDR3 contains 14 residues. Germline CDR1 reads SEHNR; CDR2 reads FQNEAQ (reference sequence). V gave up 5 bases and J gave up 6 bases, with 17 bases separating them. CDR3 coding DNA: TGTGCCAGCAGCCCCGGGCCACCCAGGGGCGAGCAGTACTTC. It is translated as CASSPGPPRGEQYF.

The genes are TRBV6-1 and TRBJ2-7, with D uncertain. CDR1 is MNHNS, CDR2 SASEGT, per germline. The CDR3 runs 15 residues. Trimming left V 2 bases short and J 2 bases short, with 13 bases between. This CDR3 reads CASSEFIGQPYEQYF. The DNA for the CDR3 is TGTGCCAGCAGTGAATTCATTGGGCAGCCCTACGAGCAGTACTTC.

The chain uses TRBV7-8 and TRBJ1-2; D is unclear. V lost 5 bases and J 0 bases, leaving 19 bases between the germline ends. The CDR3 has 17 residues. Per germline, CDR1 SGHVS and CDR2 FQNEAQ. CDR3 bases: TGTGCCAGCAGCGTGTTAACCAACCCATCGGCTAACTATGGCTACACCTTC. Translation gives CASSVLTNPSANYGYTF. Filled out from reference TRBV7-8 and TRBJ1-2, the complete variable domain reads GAGVSQSPRYKVAKRGQDVALRCDPISGHVSLFWYQQALGQGPEFLTYFQNEAQLDKSGLPSDRFFAERPEGSVSTLKIQRTQQEDSAVYLCASSVLTNPSANYGYTFGSGTRLTVV.

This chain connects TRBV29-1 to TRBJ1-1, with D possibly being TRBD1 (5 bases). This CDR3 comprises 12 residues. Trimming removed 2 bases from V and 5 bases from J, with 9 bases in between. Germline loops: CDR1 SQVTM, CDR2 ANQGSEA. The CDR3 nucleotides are TGCAGCGTTGAAAAAGGGGAAACTGAAGCTTTCTTT. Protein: CSVEKGETEAFF.

The CDR3 DNA reads as TGTGCCAGCAGTGGGACAGTCTCGCTAGCCAAAAACATTCAGTACTTC. It codes for CASSGTVSLAKNIQYF. The chain couples TRBV2 to TRBJ2-4; perhaps TRBD1 as D (6 bases). V was trimmed by 4 bases and J by 0 bases, leaving 13 bases between them. Germline CDR1 SNHLY, CDR2 FYNNEI. The CDR3 length is 16 residues.

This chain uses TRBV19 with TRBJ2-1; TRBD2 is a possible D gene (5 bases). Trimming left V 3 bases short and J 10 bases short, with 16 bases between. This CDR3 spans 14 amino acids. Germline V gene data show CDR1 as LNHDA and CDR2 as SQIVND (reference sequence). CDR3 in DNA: TGTGCCAGTAGTATCGGTCTAGCCATCGGGGAGCAGTTCTTC. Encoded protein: CASSIGLAIGEQFF.

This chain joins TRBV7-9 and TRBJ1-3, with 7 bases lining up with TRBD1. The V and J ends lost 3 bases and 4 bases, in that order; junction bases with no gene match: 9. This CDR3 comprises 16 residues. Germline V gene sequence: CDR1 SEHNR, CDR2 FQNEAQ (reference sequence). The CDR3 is CASSFTGVLNGNTIYF. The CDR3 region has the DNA TGTGCCAGCAGCTTCACAGGGGTTCTGAACGGAAACACCATATATTTT.

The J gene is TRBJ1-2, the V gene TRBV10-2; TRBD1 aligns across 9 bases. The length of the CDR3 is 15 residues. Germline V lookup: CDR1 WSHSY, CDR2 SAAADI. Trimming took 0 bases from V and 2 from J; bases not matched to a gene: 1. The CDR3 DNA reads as TGCGCCAGCAGTGAGTCGACAGGGGGAAACTATGGCTACACCTTC. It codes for CASSESTGGNYGYTF.

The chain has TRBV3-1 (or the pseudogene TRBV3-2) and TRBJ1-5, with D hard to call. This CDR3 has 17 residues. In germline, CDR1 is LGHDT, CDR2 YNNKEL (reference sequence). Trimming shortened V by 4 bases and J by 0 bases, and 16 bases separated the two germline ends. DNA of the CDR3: TGTGCCAGCAGCCCGAGAAAATTAAAATATAGCAATCAGCCCCAGCATTTT. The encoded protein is CASSPRKLKYSNQPQHF.